The 16 T cell receptor beta chains below come from one sample, sequenced in a study of CD8 T cells in ankylosing spondylitis. General study results and limits: Roughly 8 highly homologous variants made up a TCR beta motif that seemed to typify ankylosing spondylitis blood.

One entry per CDR3 protein, called by TCRdb with MiXCR from the 5' RACE reads. The top ten clones hold approximately 15% of a sample with more than 300,000 distinct CDR3 sequences, roughly 8% of them seen once. Antigens for these TCRs are unknown. What was sequenced was blood, either unsorted or a sorted T cell fraction (not recorded which). These receptors came from a male donor with ankylosing spondylitis.

There are a few counts of this clonotype. The chain is built from TRBV29-1 and TRBJ2-7; the D gene could be TRBD1 or TRBD2 (5 bases each). The V end lost 1 base, the J end lost 6 bases, and 10 bases lay between the germline ends. The germline V gene encodes CDR1 SQVTM and CDR2 ANQGSEA. The CDR3 spans 12 residues. The CDR3 coding sequence is TGCAGCGTTGAAGTTGGGGGTCCCGAGCAGTACTTC. This encodes CSVEVGGPEQYF.

This clonotype was picked up a small number of times. V and J are TRBV5-1 and TRBJ1-2; D gene unclear. The CDR3 sequence is 17 residues long. Trimming pared 0 bases from V and 2 bases from J, leaving 17 bases between. The germline gives CDR1 SGHRS, CDR2 YFSETQ. CDR3 bases: TGCGCCAGCAGCTTGGCTAGAGCTACCGCTGGGAACTATGGCTACACCTTC. This translates into CASSLARATAGNYGYTF.

This chain connects TRBV5-1 to TRBJ1-1; tentative D call: TRBD1 (5 bases). V was shortened by 0 bases and J by 5 bases, with 11 bases between the two germline ends. This CDR3 comprises 14 residues. Per germline, CDR1 SGHRS and CDR2 YFSETQ. CDR3 region: CASSLAAGTTEAFF. The CDR3 DNA reads as TGCGCCAGCAGCTTGGCGGCAGGGACGACTGAAGCTTTCTTT.

The chain recombines TRBV29-1 with TRBJ2-7; 7 bases map to TRBD1. The germline gives CDR1 SQVTM, CDR2 ANQGSEA. With V trimmed by 2 bases and J by 3 bases, 7 bases remained unmatched. The CDR3 contains 14 residues. The CDR3 spells CSVELYRGVYEQYF. CDR3 bases: TGCAGCGTTGAATTGTACAGGGGCGTCTACGAGCAGTACTTC.

The chain combines TRBV20-1 with TRBJ2-7; 8 bases fit TRBD1. J lost 7 bases, V lost 6 bases, and 17 bases had no gene match. The CDR3 extends over 15 amino acids. Germline V lookup: CDR1 DFQATT, CDR2 SNEGSKA (reference sequence). The CDR3 DNA reads as TGCAGTGCCGAGCCCAATGGACAGGGAATGAGGGAGCAGTACTTC. It encodes CSAEPNGQGMREQYF.

This clonotype occurred a few times. J is TRBJ2-1 and V is TRBV3-1, with D possibly being TRBD1 or TRBD2 (5 bases each). V was trimmed by 1 base and J by 10 bases, leaving 14 bases between them. The germline CDR1 and CDR2 sequences are LGHDT and YNNKEL (reference sequence). This CDR3 comprises 14 residues. DNA for the CDR3: TGTGCCAGCAGCCAAGGGGGGAGCCCGGGGGAGCAGTTCTTC. Its translation is CASSQGGSPGEQFF.

The sample holds a few counts of this clonotype. The chain couples TRBV7-2 to TRBJ2-7, with D possibly being TRBD1 (6 bases). The CDR3 spans 15 residues. Germline V gene sequence: CDR1 SGHTA, CDR2 FQGNSA. V gave up 5 bases and J gave up 3 bases, with 17 bases separating them. CDR3 sequence: CASSIIRDIGYEQYF. CDR3 DNA sequence: TGTGCCAGCAGCATTATCCGGGACATTGGCTACGAGCAGTACTTC.

This clonotype was recorded at least ten times. The chain is built from TRBV2 and TRBJ2-1; 10 bases are a match to TRBD2. The V segment lost 8 bases and the J segment 8 bases; nucleotides outside the gene matches: 6. The CDR3 contains 13 residues. Germline values: CDR1 SNHLY, CDR2 FYNNEI. In DNA, the CDR3 is TGTGCCAGCTCACTAGCGGGATTCGATGAGCAGTTCTTC. This codes for CASSLAGFDEQFF.

This clonotype was recorded many times. The chain uses TRBV6-6 and TRBJ1-1; weak D call: TRBD1 (5 bases). This CDR3 region has 13 residues. V lost 2 bases to trimming and J lost 7 bases, with 11 bases between them. The germline gives CDR1 MNHNY, CDR2 SVGAGI (reference sequence). CDR3 nucleotides: TGTGCCAGCAGTTACCACCAGGGCATTGAAGCTTTCTTT. Amino acids: CASSYHQGIEAFF.

This clonotype was found many times. The genes are TRBV12-3 or TRBV12-4 and TRBJ1-5, with 7 bases aligning to TRBD1. Losses at the gene ends were 5 bases for V and 9 bases for J; bases not matched to a gene: 7. The CDR3 runs 13 residues. The CDR3 loop reads CASSLQGHGPQHF. The CDR3 DNA sequence: TGTGCCAGCAGTCTACAGGGGCACGGGCCCCAGCATTTT.

The rearrangement uses TRBV7-2 and TRBJ2-3; TRBD2 aligns across 9 bases. From germline, CDR1 is SGHTA and CDR2 FQGNSA. The CDR3 is 17 residues long. The V segment lost 6 bases and the J segment 4 bases; nucleotides outside the gene matches: 14. CDR3 loop: CASSPWKGGRVPDTQYF. The CDR3 DNA is TGTGCCAGCAGTCCTTGGAAAGGCGGGAGGGTCCCAGATACGCAGTATTTT.

The CDR3 here is CASSQDASGGPFTGELFF. In DNA, the CDR3 is TGTGCCAGCAGCCAAGACGCTAGCGGGGGACCCTTCACCGGGGAGCTGTTTTTT. The rearrangement uses TRBV4-2 and TRBJ2-2; 10 positions agree with TRBD2. CDR3 length: 18 residues. After removal of 0 bases from V and 4 bases from J, the junction contained 8 bases not matched to a gene. Germline CDR1 and CDR2: LGHNA and YNFKEQ.

This clonotype showed up many times. The rearrangement uses TRBV5-6 and TRBJ2-3; no definite D call. V was shortened by 0 bases and J by 0 bases, with 8 bases between the two germline ends. The CDR3 is made up of 15 amino acids. CDR1 SGHDT and CDR2 YYEEEE come from the germline V gene. Here the CDR3 DNA reads TGTGCCAGCAGCTTGGGCCGATACAGCACAGATACGCAGTATTTT. It specifies CASSLGRYSTDTQYF.

This clonotype occurred a few times. The chain employs TRBV20-1 and TRBJ2-1, with 10 bases that match TRBD2. The CDR3 sequence is 15 residues long. Germline V gene lookup returns CDR1 DFQATT and CDR2 SNEGSKA (reference sequence). The V and J ends lost 0 bases and 10 bases, in that order; junction bases with no gene match: 9. The CDR3 coding sequence is TGCAGTGCTAGAGATATCAGCGGGAGGGCCTCCGAGCAGTTCTTC. The encoded protein is CSARDISGRASEQFF.

This clonotype was detected many times. The chain employs TRBV29-1 and TRBJ2-1; TRBD2 matches 10 bases. The trim removed 3 bases at V and 2 bases at J, leaving 1 base unmatched. The CDR3 runs to 14 residues. Germline V CDR1 and CDR2: SQVTM, ANQGSEA. The CDR3 loop reads CSVDTSGTYNEQFF. In DNA form, the CDR3 reads TGCAGCGTTGACACTAGCGGGACCTACAATGAGCAGTTCTTC.

The chain employs TRBV7-8 and TRBJ1-2; the match to TRBD1 covers 7 bases. This CDR3 has 15 residues. In germline, CDR1 is SGHVS, CDR2 FQNEAQ. V dropped 5 bases and J dropped 4; count of bases not matched to a gene: 10. Here the CDR3 reads CASSEDREGSYGYTF. CDR3 bases: TGTGCCAGCAGCGAAGACAGGGAGGGGTCCTATGGCTACACCTTC.